This T cell receptor (beta chain) was sequenced for a study of coeliac disease. Study-wide points: Most TRB amino acid sequences occurred in only one sample. The authors considered this approach unsuitable for unbiased detection of gliadin-specific T cells. In active celiac disease, intraepithelial and lamina propria TRB and TRG repertoires were less clonal than controls.

In its sample, this clone was seen a few times. Its antigen remains unknown. Here immunoSEQ multiplex PCR was the method, and the copy in TCRdb shows in-frame clones only, minus some. Found here are over 3,000 clones, over 60% of them singletons; the top ten hold around 6%. V lost 3 bases, J lost 6 bases, and 8 bases lay in between. Germline assignment: CDR1 GTSNPN and CDR2 SVGIG (reference sequence). The CDR3 consists of 11 residues. This sequence originates from a woman aged 55-69 years with active celiac disease. The sample taken for sequencing was intraepithelial lymphocytes from the gut. This chain joins TRBV30 and TRBJ1-1; D may be TRBD1 (6 bases). In DNA form, the CDR3 reads TGTGCCTGGAGACAGGGTTCTGAAGCTTTCTTT. It specifies CAWRQGSEAFF.